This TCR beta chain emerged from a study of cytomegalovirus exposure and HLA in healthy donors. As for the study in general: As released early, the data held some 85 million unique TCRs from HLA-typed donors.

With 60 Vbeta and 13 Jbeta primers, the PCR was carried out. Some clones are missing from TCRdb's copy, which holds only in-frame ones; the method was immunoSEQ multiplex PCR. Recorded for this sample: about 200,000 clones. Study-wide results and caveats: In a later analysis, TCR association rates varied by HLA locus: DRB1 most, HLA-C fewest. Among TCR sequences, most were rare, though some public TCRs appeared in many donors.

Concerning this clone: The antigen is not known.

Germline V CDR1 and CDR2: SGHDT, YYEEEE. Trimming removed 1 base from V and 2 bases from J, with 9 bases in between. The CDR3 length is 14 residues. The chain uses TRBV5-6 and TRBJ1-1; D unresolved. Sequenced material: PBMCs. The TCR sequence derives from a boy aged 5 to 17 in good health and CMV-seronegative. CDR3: CASSLYSRNTEAFF. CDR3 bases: TGTGCCAGCAGCTTGTACAGTAGAAACACTGAAGCTTTCTTT.